This T cell receptor beta chain was sequenced for a study of blood T cell repertoires in COVID-19. Looking at the study overall: Acute-phase and convalescent COVID-19 samples originated in the United States, Italy and Spain. In each case, the material was cDNA or gDNA derived from T cells, B-cell-depleted T cells, or PBMCs.

Germline loops: CDR1 MNHNY, CDR2 SVGAGI (reference sequence). The ends were cut back, 8 bases at V and 0 bases at J, with 7 bases in the middle. The CDR3 runs to 12 residues. In the authors' workflow: Amplifying reference gene primers gave estimates of nucleated cell counts. Using immunoSEQ multiplex PCR, the repertoire was profiled, and TCRdb retains in-frame clones only, with some absent. V, J and clone size reflect that table, while D and trimming were determined from the DNA. This sample has about 170,000 clones, with about 80% found just once. The sequence was collected from a woman at least 80 years old with acute or convalescent COVID-19. The rearrangement joins TRBV6-6 to TRBJ1-1; D is undetermined. The specimen was peripheral blood. For the CDR3, the DNA is TGTGCCAGCTCAAGAGTGAACACTGAAGCTTTCTTT. Amino acid sequence: CASSRVNTEAFF.